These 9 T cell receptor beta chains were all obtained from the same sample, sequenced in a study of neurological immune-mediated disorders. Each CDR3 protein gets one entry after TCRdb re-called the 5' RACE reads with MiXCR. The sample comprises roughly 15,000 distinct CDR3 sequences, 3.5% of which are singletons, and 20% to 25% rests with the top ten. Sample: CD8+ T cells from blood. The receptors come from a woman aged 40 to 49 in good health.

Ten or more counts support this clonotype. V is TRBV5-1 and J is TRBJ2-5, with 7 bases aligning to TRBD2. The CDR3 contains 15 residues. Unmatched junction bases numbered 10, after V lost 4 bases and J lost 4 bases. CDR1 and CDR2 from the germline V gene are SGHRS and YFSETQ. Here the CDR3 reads CASSPYILAGETQYF. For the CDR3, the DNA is TGCGCCAGCAGCCCCTACATCTTAGCGGGAGAGACCCAGTACTTC.

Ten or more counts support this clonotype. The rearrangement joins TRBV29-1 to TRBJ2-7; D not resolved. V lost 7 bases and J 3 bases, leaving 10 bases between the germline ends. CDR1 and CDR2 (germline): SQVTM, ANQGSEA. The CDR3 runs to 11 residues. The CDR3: CSGRWDYEQYF. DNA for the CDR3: TGCAGCGGCCGGTGGGACTACGAGCAGTACTTC.

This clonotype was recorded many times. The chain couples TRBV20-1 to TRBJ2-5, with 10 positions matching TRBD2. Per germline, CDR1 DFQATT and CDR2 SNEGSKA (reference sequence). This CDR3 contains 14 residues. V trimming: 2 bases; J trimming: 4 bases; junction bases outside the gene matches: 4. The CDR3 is CSARLAGAGETQYF. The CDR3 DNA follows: TGCAGTGCTAGACTAGCGGGAGCCGGAGAGACCCAGTACTTC.

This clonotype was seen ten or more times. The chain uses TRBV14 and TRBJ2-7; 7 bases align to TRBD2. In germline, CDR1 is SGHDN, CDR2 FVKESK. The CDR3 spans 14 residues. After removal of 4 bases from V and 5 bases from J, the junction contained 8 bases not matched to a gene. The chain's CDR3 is CASSLSGPLDEQYF. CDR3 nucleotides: TGTGCCAGCAGCCTTAGCGGGCCTCTAGACGAGCAGTACTTC.

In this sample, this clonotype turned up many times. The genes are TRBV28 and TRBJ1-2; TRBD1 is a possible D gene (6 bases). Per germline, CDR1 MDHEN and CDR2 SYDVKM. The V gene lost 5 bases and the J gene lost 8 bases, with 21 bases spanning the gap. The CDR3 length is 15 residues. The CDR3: CASSAQQGFIFGYTF. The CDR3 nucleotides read TGTGCCAGCAGTGCCCAACAGGGTTTTATTTTCGGCTACACCTTC.

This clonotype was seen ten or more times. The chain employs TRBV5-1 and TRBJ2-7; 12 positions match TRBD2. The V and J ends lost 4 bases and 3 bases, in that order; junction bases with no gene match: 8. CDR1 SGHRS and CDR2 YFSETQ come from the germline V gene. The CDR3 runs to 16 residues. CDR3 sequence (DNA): TGCGCCAGCAGCACCTGGACTAGCGGGACGGACTACGAGCAGTACTTC. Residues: CASSTWTSGTDYEQYF.

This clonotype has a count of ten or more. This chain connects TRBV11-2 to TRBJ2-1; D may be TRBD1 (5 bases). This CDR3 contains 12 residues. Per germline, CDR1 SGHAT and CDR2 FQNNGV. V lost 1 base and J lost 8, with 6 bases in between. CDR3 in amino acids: CASSLVRDEQFF. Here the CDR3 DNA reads TGTGCCAGCAGCTTAGTCAGGGATGAGCAGTTCTTC.

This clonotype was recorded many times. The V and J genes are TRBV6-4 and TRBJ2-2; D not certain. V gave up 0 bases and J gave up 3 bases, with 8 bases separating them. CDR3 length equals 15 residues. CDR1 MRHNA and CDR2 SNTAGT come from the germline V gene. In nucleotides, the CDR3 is TGTGCCAGCAGTGACTCTAGTCGCGACACCGGGGAGCTGTTTTTT. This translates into CASSDSSRDTGELFF.

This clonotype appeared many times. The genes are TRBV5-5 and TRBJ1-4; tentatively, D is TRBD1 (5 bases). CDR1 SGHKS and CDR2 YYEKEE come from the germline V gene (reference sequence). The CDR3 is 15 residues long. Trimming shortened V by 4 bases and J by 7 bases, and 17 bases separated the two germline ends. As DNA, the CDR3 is TGTGCCAGCAGCGTAGATAGGGGCCTCGGTGAAAAACTGTTTTTT. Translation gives CASSVDRGLGEKLFF.